The rows below give T cell receptor beta chains drawn from one sample of a study of OX40 agonist ivuxolimab in advanced cancers. Sequencing was performed with immunoSEQ multiplex PCR; in TCRdb, only in-frame clones are kept and a portion is missing. The data hold over 55,000 clones, with 70% to 90% observed a single time. The sequences come from CD4+ or CD8+ T cells sorted from blood, collected in a trial of the OX40 agonist ivuxolimab. These receptors were obtained from an adult with an advanced solid tumor such as melanoma, head and neck, liver or kidney cancer. Each CDR3 is given without its conserved first and last residue. D genes are given only for firm matches. Part of the rows lack a size; the others show once, few, many or a class for expanded clones.

d_call: NA; clone_size: once; j_call: TRBJ2-5; v_call: TRBV30; cdr3_aa: AWSVSTFKETQY
d_call: NA; clone_size: NA; j_call: TRBJ2-7; v_call: TRBV28; cdr3_aa: ASSSRRHEQY
d_call: TRBD1; clone_size: NA; j_call: TRBJ2-4; v_call: TRBV19; cdr3_aa: ASTPGTGVTKNIQY
d_call: TRBD2; clone_size: NA; j_call: TRBJ2-3; v_call: TRBV5-5; cdr3_aa: ASSSGRTQY
d_call: NA; clone_size: NA; j_call: TRBJ2-2; v_call: TRBV27; cdr3_aa: ASRNRADTGELF
d_call: TRBD2; clone_size: NA; j_call: TRBJ2-1; v_call: TRBV30; cdr3_aa: AWTGLAGGINEQF
d_call: NA; clone_size: NA; j_call: TRBJ1-2; v_call: TRBV6-4; cdr3_aa: ASRPSTVANYGYT
d_call: NA; clone_size: NA; j_call: TRBJ1-2; v_call: TRBV28; cdr3_aa: ASSSFYDRSTFNYGYT
d_call: NA; clone_size: NA; j_call: TRBJ2-2; v_call: TRBV6-6; cdr3_aa: ASRHDSNTGELF
d_call: NA; clone_size: NA; j_call: TRBJ2-4; v_call: TRBV27; cdr3_aa: ASRLSGVQNIQY
d_call: TRBD2; clone_size: NA; j_call: TRBJ2-3; v_call: TRBV11-2; cdr3_aa: ASSSPSGTRVGDTQY
d_call: TRBD1; clone_size: NA; j_call: TRBJ1-6; v_call: TRBV5-6; cdr3_aa: ASSWGQTYNSPLH
d_call: NA; clone_size: NA; j_call: TRBJ1-2; v_call: TRBV19; cdr3_aa: ASSPWTVQGYT
d_call: NA; clone_size: NA; j_call: TRBJ2-7; v_call: TRBV5-1; cdr3_aa: ASSLYRDEQY
d_call: NA; clone_size: NA; j_call: TRBJ2-1; v_call: TRBV7-2; cdr3_aa: ASSLEYGRYEQF
d_call: NA; clone_size: NA; j_call: TRBJ2-5; v_call: TRBV7-2; cdr3_aa: ASSFRGLETQY
d_call: NA; clone_size: NA; j_call: TRBJ1-5; v_call: TRBV10-3; cdr3_aa: AISESGYSNQPQH
d_call: NA; clone_size: NA; j_call: TRBJ2-7; v_call: TRBV5-5; cdr3_aa: ASSLDVGRGGEQY
d_call: TRBD1; clone_size: NA; j_call: TRBJ2-2; v_call: TRBV10-3; cdr3_aa: ALKRGLDTGELF
d_call: TRBD1; clone_size: NA; j_call: TRBJ1-6; v_call: TRBV6-1; cdr3_aa: ASSGTGSIRSNSPLH
d_call: NA; clone_size: NA; j_call: TRBJ1-1; v_call: TRBV6-5; cdr3_aa: ASSYRGVGLGSEAF
d_call: TRBD1; clone_size: NA; j_call: TRBJ1-2; v_call: TRBV10-3; cdr3_aa: ALNSGTGGYT
d_call: NA; clone_size: NA; j_call: TRBJ1-2; v_call: TRBV7-9; cdr3_aa: ASSLPSAGRGNYGYT
d_call: NA; clone_size: NA; j_call: TRBJ1-1; v_call: TRBV21-1; cdr3_aa: ASSKGATNLEAF
d_call: TRBD1; clone_size: NA; j_call: TRBJ2-7; v_call: TRBV6-5; cdr3_aa: ASSHLGTGSYEQY
d_call: NA; clone_size: few; j_call: TRBJ2-1; v_call: TRBV5-1; cdr3_aa: ASSVSAGAMNEQF
d_call: NA; clone_size: NA; j_call: TRBJ1-1; v_call: TRBV6-5; cdr3_aa: ASRYAGGPGTEAF
d_call: TRBD1; clone_size: NA; j_call: TRBJ2-2; v_call: TRBV5-1; cdr3_aa: ASSLDLRGRELF
d_call: TRBD2; clone_size: NA; j_call: TRBJ2-7; v_call: TRBV28; cdr3_aa: ASSLGTRGIYEQY
d_call: TRBD1; clone_size: NA; j_call: TRBJ2-1; v_call: TRBV19; cdr3_aa: ASSTRDRGPWQF
d_call: NA; clone_size: NA; j_call: TRBJ2-5; v_call: TRBV15; cdr3_aa: ATMQGILQETQY
d_call: NA; clone_size: few; j_call: TRBJ2-5; v_call: TRBV6-5; cdr3_aa: ASSATTVPKETQY
d_call: NA; clone_size: NA; j_call: TRBJ2-7; v_call: TRBV21-1; cdr3_aa: ASPPAPGWWRYEQY
d_call: TRBD1; clone_size: NA; j_call: TRBJ2-3; v_call: TRBV6-1; cdr3_aa: ASSGQGRDTQY
d_call: NA; clone_size: NA; j_call: TRBJ1-1; v_call: TRBV30; cdr3_aa: AWRRTGLKEIQTEAF
d_call: NA; clone_size: NA; j_call: TRBJ1-5; v_call: TRBV19; cdr3_aa: ASSIYRDTYSNQPQH
d_call: NA; clone_size: NA; j_call: TRBJ1-2; v_call: TRBV6-1; cdr3_aa: ASKGYGYT
d_call: NA; clone_size: once; j_call: TRBJ2-5; v_call: TRBV27; cdr3_aa: ASSLGSTQY
d_call: NA; clone_size: NA; j_call: TRBJ2-5; v_call: TRBV12-5; cdr3_aa: ASGSQGGETQY
d_call: TRBD1; clone_size: NA; j_call: TRBJ2-3; v_call: TRBV18; cdr3_aa: ASSPETGGVRQY
d_call: NA; clone_size: NA; j_call: TRBJ2-7; v_call: TRBV5-6; cdr3_aa: ASSLQGLYEQY
d_call: NA; clone_size: once; j_call: TRBJ1-1; v_call: TRBV19; cdr3_aa: ASSIGGGRPTTEAF
d_call: TRBD2; clone_size: NA; j_call: TRBJ2-2; v_call: TRBV11-2; cdr3_aa: ASSPGLAGSNTGELF
d_call: TRBD1; clone_size: once; j_call: TRBJ1-1; v_call: TRBV9; cdr3_aa: ASSVDDRVLTEAF
d_call: NA; clone_size: NA; j_call: TRBJ2-3; v_call: TRBV7-9; cdr3_aa: ASSFPGTDTQY
d_call: TRBD2; clone_size: NA; j_call: TRBJ2-5; v_call: TRBV5-1; cdr3_aa: ASSLGQGLGRETQY
d_call: NA; clone_size: NA; j_call: TRBJ2-7; v_call: TRBV18; cdr3_aa: ASSPSSGTGEQY
d_call: NA; clone_size: NA; j_call: TRBJ2-7; v_call: TRBV29-1; cdr3_aa: SVDKGYEQY
d_call: TRBD1; clone_size: NA; j_call: TRBJ2-7; v_call: TRBV5-4; cdr3_aa: ASSLGGQGYYEQY
d_call: TRBD1; clone_size: once; j_call: TRBJ2-7; v_call: TRBV7-8; cdr3_aa: ASSSTGATYEQY
d_call: NA; clone_size: NA; j_call: TRBJ2-1; v_call: TRBV30; cdr3_aa: AWSILSEQF
d_call: NA; clone_size: NA; j_call: TRBJ2-1; v_call: TRBV5-1; cdr3_aa: ASSSSARQGAYNEQF
d_call: TRBD1; clone_size: NA; j_call: TRBJ2-1; v_call: TRBV28; cdr3_aa: ASSLWTGTNEQF
d_call: NA; clone_size: NA; j_call: TRBJ1-5; v_call: TRBV7-3; cdr3_aa: ASSLLGDQPQH